The sequence of this T cell receptor beta chain was determined in a study of blood T cell repertoires in COVID-19. Looking at the study overall: Acute and convalescent COVID-19 samples came from the United States, Italy and Spain. The cDNA or gDNA used as material had been derived from T cells, B-cell-depleted T cells, or PBMCs.

Authors' analysis steps: It was from reference gene primer amplification that nucleated cell counts were estimated. Assay used: immunoSEQ multiplex PCR; TCRdb lists only in-frame clones, some missing. The V and J calls and the clone size are those of that table, but D and trimming were determined from the DNA. The sample yields just over 95,000 clones, about nine tenths seen once. Germline CDR1 LGHDT, CDR2 YNNKEL (reference sequence). Trimming cost V 1 base and J 7 bases, with 5 bases left between them. CDR3 size: 12 residues. This receptor was identified in a man between 60 and 75 years old with acute or convalescent COVID-19. The chain combines TRBV3-1 (or the pseudogene TRBV3-2) with TRBJ1-3; D is ambiguous. The source material was peripheral blood. The CDR3 bases are TGTGCCAGCAGCCAAGGGGCGAACACCATATATTTT. Translating it yields CASSQGANTIYF.